A selection of T cell receptor beta chains follows, all from one sample in a study of T-cell memory formation after mild COVID-19. From the 5' RACE reads, TCRdb called clonotypes with MiXCR, one entry per CDR3 protein. The profile covers 70,000 to 95,000 distinct CDR3 sequences, with 9.5% to 15% appearing a single time and roughly 40% taken by the ten largest. Sample: PBMCs or a T cell subset sorted from them (not recorded which). These receptors were collected from a young man who had mild COVID-19 (a few samples of this study predate the infection). Cell type and time point are not known. Each CDR3 is given with its conserved first and last residue. The order of the fields is J gene, V gene, D gene, clone size, CDR3 DNA, CDR3 protein. A D gene is named only where the DNA matches it firmly. Clone size is given for some rows only: seen once, a few or many times, or a class if the clone is expanded.

j_call: TRBJ2-1; v_call: TRBV20-1; d_call: .; clone_size: .; cdr3_nt: TGCAGTGCTCGAGAGGGGAGACAGGCCTACAATGAGCAGTTCTTC; cdr3_aa: CSAREGRQAYNEQFF
j_call: TRBJ2-1; v_call: TRBV29-1; d_call: .; clone_size: few; cdr3_nt: TGCAGCGCTGAGGGACGGGCGCCCCAAAAATTCTTC; cdr3_aa: CSAEGRAPQKFF
j_call: TRBJ2-1; v_call: TRBV5-8; d_call: .; clone_size: .; cdr3_nt: TGTGCCAGCACCACCAGGGGGGCTAGGAATGAGCAGTTCTTC; cdr3_aa: CASTTRGARNEQFF
j_call: TRBJ2-1; v_call: TRBV20-1; d_call: TRBD2; clone_size: few; cdr3_nt: TGCAGTGCCGCGACTAGCGGGGGGTACGACAATGAGCAGTTCTTC; cdr3_aa: CSAATSGGYDNEQFF
j_call: TRBJ2-3; v_call: TRBV13; d_call: .; clone_size: .; cdr3_nt: TGTGCCAGCAGCCTGACAAGCCAGGCAGATACGCAGTATTTT; cdr3_aa: CASSLTSQADTQYF
j_call: TRBJ1-5; v_call: TRBV27; d_call: .; clone_size: .; cdr3_nt: TGTGCCAGCAGTTTATTACAGACTGGCAAGCCCCAGCATTTT; cdr3_aa: CASSLLQTGKPQHF
j_call: TRBJ2-5; v_call: TRBV7-6; d_call: .; clone_size: few; cdr3_nt: TGTGCCAGCAGCCCGAGGGGGGGTTTGGGAGAGACCCAGTACTTC; cdr3_aa: CASSPRGGLGETQYF
j_call: TRBJ2-7; v_call: TRBV27; d_call: .; clone_size: many; cdr3_nt: TGTGCCAGCAGTTCGAGGTTAGGGAGCTCCTACGAGCAGTACTTC; cdr3_aa: CASSSRLGSSYEQYF
j_call: TRBJ2-7; v_call: TRBV20-1; d_call: TRBD2; clone_size: .; cdr3_nt: TGCAGTGCTACCCGGGAGGGGCGGATCTCCTACGAGCAGTACTTC; cdr3_aa: CSATREGRISYEQYF
j_call: TRBJ2-3; v_call: TRBV11-2; d_call: .; clone_size: .; cdr3_nt: TGTGCCAGCAGCTTACGGAGTTGGAGCACAGATACGCAGTATTTT; cdr3_aa: CASSLRSWSTDTQYF
j_call: TRBJ2-7; v_call: TRBV29-1; d_call: TRBD1; clone_size: .; cdr3_nt: TGCAGCGCTGCAACAGGGGGCGCCTCCTACGAGCAGTACTTC; cdr3_aa: CSAATGGASYEQYF
j_call: TRBJ2-5; v_call: TRBV7-9; d_call: TRBD2; clone_size: .; cdr3_nt: TGTGCCAGCAGTTACACTAGCGGGGCGGCACAAGAGACCCAGTACTTC; cdr3_aa: CASSYTSGAAQETQYF
j_call: TRBJ1-2; v_call: TRBV10-2; d_call: .; clone_size: .; cdr3_nt: TGCGCCAGCAGTGATTCCGGGGCCCTAATCGGCTACACCTTC; cdr3_aa: CASSDSGALIGYTF
j_call: TRBJ1-5; v_call: TRBV18; d_call: .; clone_size: .; cdr3_nt: TGTGCCAGCTCACCACCGGACCTGGTGTGGCAGCCCCAGCATTTT; cdr3_aa: CASSPPDLVWQPQHF
j_call: TRBJ1-4; v_call: TRBV27; d_call: .; clone_size: few; cdr3_nt: TGTGCCAGCAGTTTATCGCGAGGGAATGAAAAACTGTTTTTT; cdr3_aa: CASSLSRGNEKLFF
j_call: TRBJ1-5; v_call: TRBV4-1; d_call: .; clone_size: .; cdr3_nt: TGCGCCAGCAGCCAGCTACAGGGAAATCAGCCCCAGCATTTT; cdr3_aa: CASSQLQGNQPQHF
j_call: TRBJ2-2; v_call: TRBV7-9; d_call: TRBD1; clone_size: .; cdr3_nt: TGTGCCAGCAGCCACAGGACAGGGGGCCCCGGGGAGCTGTTTTTT; cdr3_aa: CASSHRTGGPGELFF
j_call: TRBJ1-2; v_call: TRBV15; d_call: .; clone_size: .; cdr3_nt: TGTGCCACCAGCAGAGATCGCGGCCGGGGCTATGGCTACACCTTC; cdr3_aa: CATSRDRGRGYGYTF
j_call: TRBJ2-2; v_call: TRBV4-1; d_call: .; clone_size: .; cdr3_nt: TGCGCCAGCAGCCAAGGGGCAGGGGCAACCGGGGAGCTGTTTTTT; cdr3_aa: CASSQGAGATGELFF
j_call: TRBJ2-7; v_call: TRBV12-3/TRBV12-4; d_call: .; clone_size: few; cdr3_nt: TGTGCCAGCAGCCAGACAGATAGAATGGGAGAGCAGTACTTC; cdr3_aa: CASSQTDRMGEQYF
j_call: TRBJ2-2; v_call: TRBV19; d_call: .; clone_size: few; cdr3_nt: TGTGCCAGTAGTATACAGGGACCCACCGGGGAGCTGTTTTTT; cdr3_aa: CASSIQGPTGELFF
j_call: TRBJ2-3; v_call: TRBV19; d_call: .; clone_size: .; cdr3_nt: TGTGCCAGTAGTATCAGTGCTAGCACAGATACGCAGTATTTT; cdr3_aa: CASSISASTDTQYF
j_call: TRBJ2-1; v_call: TRBV12-3/TRBV12-4; d_call: TRBD1; clone_size: .; cdr3_nt: TGTGCCAGCAGCCAACTCGGGACAGGGCCCTACAATGAGCAGTTCTTC; cdr3_aa: CASSQLGTGPYNEQFF
j_call: TRBJ2-3; v_call: TRBV2; d_call: .; clone_size: .; cdr3_nt: TGTGCCAGCAGTGACGAACTTCGTGACCCAGATACGCAGTATTTT; cdr3_aa: CASSDELRDPDTQYF
j_call: TRBJ1-1; v_call: TRBV20-1; d_call: TRBD1; clone_size: few; cdr3_nt: TGCAGTCCACATGGGCCCTCGGACAGGGACACTGAAGCTTTCTTT; cdr3_aa: CSPHGPSDRDTEAFF
j_call: TRBJ2-5; v_call: TRBV20-1; d_call: .; clone_size: few; cdr3_nt: TGCAGTGCGGACCTGTCGGAGGCGGTATGGGAGACCCAGTACTTC; cdr3_aa: CSADLSEAVWETQYF
j_call: TRBJ1-1; v_call: TRBV7-8; d_call: .; clone_size: few; cdr3_nt: TGTGCCAGCAGCTCCGGGACCTTTCCCGATGAAGCTTTCTTT; cdr3_aa: CASSSGTFPDEAFF
j_call: TRBJ2-3; v_call: TRBV7-9; d_call: .; clone_size: few; cdr3_nt: TGTGCCTCCGACCCGGGGGTGCTCACAGATACGCAGTATTTT; cdr3_aa: CASDPGVLTDTQYF